This T cell receptor beta chain was found in a study of regulatory T cells in long-lasting Graves disease. The authors built TCR beta libraries using iRepertoire HTBI primers and Arm-PCR of CDR3 regions. MiXCR, run by TCRdb on the multiplex PCR reads, gives a single entry per CDR3 protein. The sample includes about 470,000 distinct CDR3 sequences, 20% to 25% of them seen just once. Indicated time point: persistent/refractory GD, antithyroid drugs over 5 years with positive TRAb. From RNA extracted from PBMCs, the TCR library was made. In Xi'an, China, an endocrinology department was the source of patients. In this sample, this clonotype turned up a few times. Antigen specificity is unknown. There are 17 residues in the CDR3. From germline, CDR1 is MDHEN and CDR2 SYDVKM. Trimming removed 2 bases from V and 3 bases from J; junction bases left unmatched: 13. General study points: Persistent disease favored TRBV28, TRBJ1-2 and TRBJ2-5. For persistent Graves' patients, TCR diversity was lower than for newly diagnosed ones.

This clonotype was obtained from a female donor with Graves disease. This rearrangement joins TRBV28 to TRBJ2-7, with 7 bases matching TRBD1. The sample here was peripheral blood mononuclear cells (PBMCs), taken when the disease was refractory, from a patient treated with antithyroid drugs. The CDR3 loop is CASSLPRQGKFFYEQYF. As DNA, the CDR3 is TGTGCCAGCAGTTTACCCCGACAGGGTAAATTCTTCTACGAGCAGTACTTC. Supplemented by reference TRBV28 and TRBJ2-7, the full variable domain reads DVKVTQSSRYLVKRTGEKVFLECVQDMDHENMFWYRQDPGLGLRLIYFSYDVKMKEKGDIPEGYSVSREKKERFSLILESASTNQTSMYLCASSLPRQGKFFYEQYFGPGTRLTVT.